Below, 30 T cell receptor beta chains from the same sample are listed, as sequenced in a study of identical twins. TCRdb re-called the 5' RACE reads with MiXCR, one entry per CDR3 protein. The sample includes about 450,000 distinct CDR3 sequences, less than 20% of them seen just once. The sequenced material came from naive T cells sorted from blood. These receptors all come from a man aged 50-60 years in good health.

The chain couples TRBV7-2 to TRBJ2-7, with 11 nucleotides matching TRBD2. The CDR3 contains 17 residues. Per the germline V gene, CDR1 is SGHTA and CDR2 is FQGNSA. V dropped 5 bases and J dropped 0; count of bases not matched to a gene: 9. The DNA of the CDR3 is TGTGCCAGCAGCCAGGGGACTAGCGGAACCTACTCCTACGAGCAGTACTTC. Its protein is CASSQGTSGTYSYEQYF.

CDR3 region: CSPFRANNSPLHF. The DNA for the CDR3 is TGCAGCCCATTCAGGGCGAATAATTCACCCCTCCACTTT. The V gene is TRBV20-1, the J gene TRBJ1-6, with a weak D call TRBD1 (5 bases). Germline CDR1 is DFQATT and CDR2 is SNEGSKA (reference sequence). The CDR3 has 13 residues.

Many counts were recorded for this clonotype. CDR3 DNA sequence: TGTGCCATCTCGACTAGCGGGGGGACAGATACGCAGTATTTT. This encodes CAISTSGGTDTQYF. The rearrangement uses TRBV10-3 and TRBJ2-3, with 13 bases identical to TRBD2. V gave up 8 bases and J gave up 3 bases; unmatched junction bases: 2. CDR3 length: 14 residues. Germline values: CDR1 ENHRY, CDR2 SYGVKD.

This clonotype appeared a few times. The chain carries TRBV4-1 and TRBJ2-3; 12 nucleotides line up with TRBD2. Germline CDR1 MGHRA, CDR2 YSYEKL. The CDR3 runs to 16 residues. The trim removed 4 bases at V and 4 bases at J, leaving 6 bases unmatched. The CDR3 DNA is TGCGCCAGCAGCCCTACTAGCGGGGGGCTTTCAGATACGCAGTATTTT. Encoded protein: CASSPTSGGLSDTQYF.

This chain connects TRBV6-8 to TRBJ2-3; D remains unclear. Germline-derived CDR1 and CDR2 are MNHGY and SAAAGT. This CDR3 region has 13 residues. V shed 6 bases and J shed 6 bases, with 13 bases lying between them. CDR3 nucleotide sequence: TGTGCCAGCAGCCACCTCCGGGCCGATACGCAGTATTTT. The encoded protein is CASSHLRADTQYF.

This clonotype has a handful of counts. The genes are TRBV9 and TRBJ2-5; D might be TRBD1 (6 bases). There are 17 residues in the CDR3. The V end lost 3 bases, the J end lost 5 bases, and 23 bases lay between the germline ends. Germline lookup yields CDR1 SGDLS and CDR2 YYNGEE. Written as DNA, the CDR3 is TGTGCCAGCAGCGCTGACCCCACGACAGGTTCGAGGGAGACCCAGTACTTC. Amino acids: CASSADPTTGSRETQYF.

The V and J genes are TRBV6-2 or TRBV6-3 and TRBJ2-4; the match to TRBD1 covers 7 bases. Looked up from germline, CDR1 is MNHEY and CDR2 is SVGEGT. CDR3 size: 19 residues. With 2 bases clipped from V and 0 bases from J, the junction kept 13 bases outside the gene matches. CDR3 sequence: CASSYPIPDRAEAKNIQYF. CDR3 DNA sequence: TGTGCCAGCAGTTACCCCATCCCTGACAGGGCCGAAGCCAAAAACATTCAGTACTTC.

This clonotype was detected only a few times. V usage is TRBV10-1 and J usage is TRBJ2-1; TRBD2 matches at 11 bases. The germline V gene has CDR1 WNHNN and CDR2 SYGVQD (reference sequence). Trimming at V came to 2 bases and at J to 0 bases, leaving 3 bases not matched to a gene. The CDR3 extends over 17 amino acids. CDR3 coding DNA: TGCGCCAGCAGTGAGACTAGCGGGGGATACTCCTACAATGAGCAGTTCTTC. Its translation: CASSETSGGYSYNEQFF.

This clonotype was found many times. The chain combines TRBV5-1 with TRBJ2-2; D possibly corresponds to TRBD1 (6 bases). CDR1 is SGHRS and CDR2 is YFSETQ in the germline V gene. There are 14 residues in the CDR3. Deletions cut 3 bases from V and 7 bases from J, with 13 bases between. The CDR3 here is CASSSLGQFGELFF. The CDR3 nucleotides read TGCGCCAGCAGCTCCCTAGGACAGTTCGGGGAGCTGTTTTTT.

This chain uses TRBV4-2 with TRBJ2-7; the match to TRBD1 covers 10 bases. This CDR3 comprises 14 residues. J gave up 7 bases and V 6 bases, and 9 bases lay outside the gene matches. Per the germline V gene, CDR1 is LGHNA and CDR2 is YNFKEQ. The CDR3 nucleotides read TGTGCCAGCAGACCCGACAGGGGGCCTTGGGAGCAGTACTTC. Protein sequence: CASRPDRGPWEQYF.

The chain uses TRBV2 and TRBJ2-6; the match to TRBD1 covers 7 bases. J was trimmed by 1 base and V by 5 bases; bases with no gene match: 5. The CDR3 runs 16 residues. CDR1 is SNHLY, CDR2 FYNNEI, per germline. The CDR3 DNA reads TGTGCCAGCAGTCCTGACAGGGCTTCTGGGGCCAACGTCCTGACTTTC. The encoded protein is CASSPDRASGANVLTF.

The chain couples TRBV4-3 to TRBJ2-3; tentatively, D is TRBD1 (6 bases). The germline V and J ends were trimmed by 0 bases and 0 bases, with 13 bases remaining between them. The CDR3 has 17 amino acids. Germline V gives CDR1 LGHNA, CDR2 YSLEER. The CDR3 protein is CASSQDGQLSSTDTQYF. In DNA form, the CDR3 reads TGCGCCAGCAGCCAAGACGGACAGTTGTCTAGCACAGATACGCAGTATTTT.

The rearrangement links TRBV5-1 to TRBJ1-1, with 12 nucleotides matching TRBD1. The CDR3 is 15 residues long. The germline gives CDR1 SGHRS, CDR2 YFSETQ. V dropped 4 bases and J dropped 7; count of bases not matched to a gene: 8. The CDR3 spells CASSTGQGATGEAFF. CDR3 coding DNA: TGCGCCAGCAGCACGGGACAGGGGGCGACAGGTGAAGCTTTCTTT.

V is TRBV6-2 or TRBV6-3 and J is TRBJ2-7; TRBD1 matches at 10 bases. This CDR3 spans 14 amino acids. CDR1 and CDR2 from the germline V gene are MNHEY and SVGEGT. After removal of 4 bases from V and 6 bases from J, the junction contained 6 bases not matched to a gene. CDR3 nucleotide sequence: TGTGCCAGCAGTTTCGACAGGGGGCCTTCCGAGCAGTACTTC. It is translated as CASSFDRGPSEQYF.

The rearrangement uses TRBV6-5 and TRBJ2-4, with 7 bases lining up with TRBD2. CDR1 MNHEY and CDR2 SVGAGI come from the germline V gene. The CDR3 has 18 amino acids. V dropped 0 bases and J dropped 1; count of bases not matched to a gene: 9. The CDR3 loop is CASSYSMGLGGAKNIQYF. CDR3 nucleotide sequence: TGTGCCAGCAGTTACTCGATGGGTTTGGGGGGGGCCAAAAACATTCAGTACTTC.

In this sample, this clonotype turned up many times. This chain joins TRBV3-1 and TRBJ2-2, with D unclear. The CDR3 is 13 amino acids. Deletions cut 4 bases from V and 2 bases from J, with 5 bases between. The germline V gene encodes CDR1 LGHDT and CDR2 YNNKEL (reference sequence). In DNA form, the CDR3 reads TGTGCCAGCAGCCGGTTTAACACCGGGGAGCTGTTTTTT. Translating gives CASSRFNTGELFF.

This clonotype has a count of ten or more. J is TRBJ2-7 and V is TRBV25-1, with a weak D call TRBD2 (6 bases). The CDR3 has 15 residues. V lost 2 bases and J 5 bases, leaving 16 bases between the germline ends. Germline lookup yields CDR1 MGHDK and CDR2 SYGVNS. This CDR3 reads CASSERAGRPNEQYF. CDR3 coding DNA: TGTGCCAGCAGTGAAAGGGCAGGGAGGCCCAACGAGCAGTACTTC.

This clonotype was counted a few times. Here the CDR3 DNA reads TGCAGTGCTGGACAGGGTGCTGGGGCCAACGTCCTGACTTTC. Protein sequence: CSAGQGAGANVLTF. V and J are TRBV20-1 and TRBJ2-6, with TRBD1 identical over 8 bases. CDR3 length: 14 residues. CDR1 and CDR2 from the germline V gene are DFQATT and SNEGSKA (reference sequence). The ends lost 5 bases at V and 2 bases at J; junction bases unmatched: 2.

This clonotype was detected a few times. DNA for the CDR3: TGTGCCAGCAGCATCGTAGCGGGAGAAGGGAACAATGAGCAGTTCTTC. Protein product: CASSIVAGEGNNEQFF. V and J are TRBV7-6 and TRBJ2-1, with 9 bases that match TRBD2. The junction had 10 bases not matched to a gene; V was cut back by 5 bases and J by 5 bases. CDR3 length equals 16 residues. Germline V gene sequence: CDR1 SGHVS, CDR2 FNYEAQ.

This clonotype was found a few times. J is TRBJ1-1 and V is TRBV6-1; D remains unclear. With 0 bases removed from V and 3 bases from J, the gap between germline ends came to 8 bases. The CDR3 sequence is 14 residues long. The germline V gene has CDR1 MNHNS and CDR2 SASEGT. CDR3 nucleotides: TGTGCCAGCAGTGAAGCAGGGCCCGACACTGAAGCTTTCTTT. Its translation is CASSEAGPDTEAFF.

This clonotype was recorded a few times. The J gene is TRBJ2-6, the V gene TRBV5-1; D unresolved. Trimming pared 5 bases from V and 0 bases from J, leaving 9 bases between. The germline V gene has CDR1 SGHRS and CDR2 YFSETQ. The CDR3 runs 15 residues. The CDR3 is CASRLDGSGANVLTF. CDR3 bases: TGCGCCAGCAGACTGGACGGCTCTGGGGCCAACGTCCTGACTTTC.

This chain links TRBV7-9 with TRBJ2-4, with D possibly matching TRBD2 (6 bases). The CDR3 is 16 amino acids. Trimming shortened V by 5 bases and J by 8 bases, and 22 bases separated the two germline ends. CDR1 and CDR2 (germline): SEHNR, FQNEAQ (reference sequence). CDR3 sequence (DNA): TGTGCCAGCAGCGGCCGGAGGGGTGGAGGGACGTACATTCAGTACTTC. Translation gives CASSGRRGGGTYIQYF.

This chain links TRBV10-3 with TRBJ2-1; 13 bases are a match to TRBD2. The CDR3 extends over 16 amino acids. The J segment lost 9 bases and the V segment lost 4 bases, leaving 9 bases of the junction unmatched. The germline gives CDR1 ENHRY, CDR2 SYGVKD. DNA for the CDR3: TGTGCCATCAGTGGGACTAGCGGGAGTCAATTGCTTGAGCAGTTCTTC. Translated: CAISGTSGSQLLEQFF.

There are a few counts of this clonotype. J is TRBJ2-7 and V is TRBV20-1; 8 bases match TRBD2. The length of the CDR3 is 11 residues. V shed 7 bases, J shed 4 bases, and the junction held 3 bases outside the gene matches. Per the germline V gene, CDR1 is DFQATT and CDR2 is SNEGSKA (reference sequence). The CDR3: CSVVAGYEQYF. The DNA for the CDR3 is TGCAGTGTGGTAGCGGGGTACGAGCAGTACTTC.

This clonotype was observed a few times. The chain couples TRBV25-1 to TRBJ1-6; a weak D match, TRBD1 (6 bases). V gave up 3 bases and J gave up 4 bases, with 10 bases separating them. The CDR3 covers 15 residues. Germline V gives CDR1 MGHDK, CDR2 SYGVNS. CDR3 in DNA: TGTGCCAGCAGTGACCGACAGGAGTATAATTCACCCCTCCACTTT. This codes for CASSDRQEYNSPLHF.

V is TRBV29-1 and J is TRBJ2-5; unclear D gene. The CDR3 extends over 11 amino acids. From germline, CDR1 is SQVTM and CDR2 ANQGSEA. Trimming shortened V by 4 bases and J by 5 bases, and 8 bases separated the two germline ends. This CDR3 reads CSVGVGETQYF. In DNA form, the CDR3 reads TGCAGCGTTGGAGTCGGTGAGACCCAGTACTTC.

This clonotype has ten or more counts. The chain joins TRBV27 to TRBJ2-5; TRBD2 aligns across 8 bases. CDR1 and CDR2 (germline): MNHEY, SMNVEV (reference sequence). Trimming at V came to 4 bases and at J to 9 bases, leaving 7 bases not matched to a gene. This CDR3 contains 13 residues. This chain's CDR3 is CASSSRPGGAQYF. CDR3 sequence (DNA): TGTGCCAGCAGTTCACGCCCGGGGGGGGCCCAGTACTTC.

This chain connects TRBV24-1 to TRBJ1-5, with TRBD1 matching 9 bases. This CDR3 is 16 amino acids long. The trim removed 7 bases at V and 1 base at J, leaving 7 bases unmatched. Germline CDR1 is KGHDR and CDR2 is SFDVKD. The CDR3 DNA reads TGTGCCACCAGCCCACAGGGGGCGGCGAGCAATCAGCCCCAGCATTTT. Its protein is CATSPQGAASNQPQHF.

V gene TRBV14 combines with J gene TRBJ2-1, with 8 bases fitting TRBD1. The V gene end was trimmed by 6 bases and the J gene end by 5 bases; junction bases not matched to a gene: 9. From germline, CDR1 is SGHDN and CDR2 FVKESK. CDR3 size: 15 residues. The CDR3, as DNA: TGTGCCAGCAGATCGACAGGGGTGAAACACAATGAGCAGTTCTTC. Protein: CASRSTGVKHNEQFF.

The sample holds a few counts of this clonotype. Here the CDR3 DNA reads TGTGCCAGCAGCCTACAGGGGGATAGCTCCTACAATGAGCAGTTCTTC. Amino acids: CASSLQGDSSYNEQFF. The rearrangement links TRBV7-8 to TRBJ2-1; 8 bases are a match to TRBD1. V shed 5 bases, J shed 0 bases, and the junction held 6 bases outside the gene matches. Per the germline V gene, CDR1 is SGHVS and CDR2 is FQNEAQ. The CDR3 sequence is 16 residues long.